This T cell receptor (beta chain) was obtained from a study of blood T cell repertoires in COVID-19. About the research overall: The samples span acute and convalescent COVID-19 from the United States, Italy and Spain. Sources were T cells, B-cell-depleted T cells, or PBMCs; the material itself was cDNA or gDNA.

In the source study's methods: Amplification of reference gene primers provided the estimated nucleated cell counts. Sequencing used immunoSEQ multiplex PCR; TCRdb keeps in-frame clones, though not all of them. Clone size and V and J calls were adopted from that table, with D and trimming inferred from the DNA. The data show about 170,000 clones, 80% to 90% seen once. This clone was counted once. With V trimmed by 3 bases and J by 5 bases, 4 bases remained unmatched. The CDR3 has 15 residues. Germline loops: CDR1 SEHNR, CDR2 FQNEAQ (reference sequence). Source material: peripheral blood. The TCR comes from a man between 18 and 29 years old with active or convalescent COVID-19. The chain links TRBV7-9 to TRBJ1-2; 12 bases match TRBD1. The CDR3 spells CASSFGTGGEYGYTF. The CDR3 region has the DNA TGTGCCAGCAGCTTTGGGACAGGGGGCGAATATGGCTACACCTTC.